Included here is one T cell receptor beta chain sequence, with context. Some clones are missing from TCRdb's copy, which holds only in-frame ones; the method was immunoSEQ multiplex PCR. The table lists 50,000 or so clones, approximately 82% of them singletons. This CDR3 comprises 17 residues. V lost 4 bases to trimming and J lost 4 bases; unmatched junction nucleotides: 8. Germline V gene lookup returns CDR1 MNHEY and CDR2 SMNVEV (reference sequence). These data are taken from a study of cytotoxic CD8 clonotypes in ibrutinib-treated CLL. Study-level background: The subjects consisted of roughly ten relapsed/refractory and more than 14 treatment-naive individuals, with 17 IGHV unmutated.

V gene TRBV27 combines with J gene TRBJ2-1; 12 bases are shared with TRBD2. The TCR comes from a human donor with chronic lymphocytic leukemia. Sequenced material: PBMCs, taken after 24 months of ibrutinib treatment. The DNA of the CDR3 is TGTGCCAGCAGTTCCCACCGGACTAGCGGGGCTTACAATGAGCAGTTCTTC. It translates to CASSSHRTSGAYNEQFF.